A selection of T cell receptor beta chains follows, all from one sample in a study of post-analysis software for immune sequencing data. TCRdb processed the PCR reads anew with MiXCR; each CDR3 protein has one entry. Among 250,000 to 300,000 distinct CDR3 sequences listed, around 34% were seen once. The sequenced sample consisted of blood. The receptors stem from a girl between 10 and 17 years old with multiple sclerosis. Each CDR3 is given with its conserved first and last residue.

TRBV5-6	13	CASSRVDWNEQHF
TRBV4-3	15	CASSQARHSYTEAFF
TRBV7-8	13	CASSPGTGLAAFF
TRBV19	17	CASSPATGREGWTEAFF
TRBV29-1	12	CSGAGQMVTQYF
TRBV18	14	CASSPKAHNYGYTF
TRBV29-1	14	CSVGITETNYGYTF
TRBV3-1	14	CASSQTGASQPQHF
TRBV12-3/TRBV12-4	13	CASSLQLNYGYTF
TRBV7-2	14	CASSPGTTPDTQYF
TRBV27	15	CASSLTLVGGDTQYF
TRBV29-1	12	CSVDKGINEQFF
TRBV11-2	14	CASSTEGAQETQFF
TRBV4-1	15	CASSQVPQGTDTQYF
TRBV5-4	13	CASSDVQRDEQFF
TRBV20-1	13	CSARASQGDTQYF
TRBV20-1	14	CSASINQGAIGYTF
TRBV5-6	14	CASSPGQGVGEQYF
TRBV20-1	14	CSALGGPGANVLTF
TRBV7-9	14	CACRSGTGSYEQYF
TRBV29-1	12	CSVGDRGQPQHF
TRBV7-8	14	CASSRGLRGEKLFF
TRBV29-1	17	CSVEDKRRTSGYNEQFF
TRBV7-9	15	CASSYVLAGSEEQFF
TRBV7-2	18	CASSFMASGRTLKNEQFF
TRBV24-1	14	CATSPPEGTDTQYF
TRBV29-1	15	CSAGQRAFGANVLTF
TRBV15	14	CATVPERGTDTQYF
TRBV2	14	CASSWSGGTDTQYF
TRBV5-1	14	CASSLAPGGNEQFF
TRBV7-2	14	CASSKGQLNTEAFF
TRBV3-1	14	CASSQGWQGYGYTF
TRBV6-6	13	CASSRTGETEAFF
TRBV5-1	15	CASSLDSSGANVLTF
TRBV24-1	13	CATSDWDTGELFF
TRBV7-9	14	CASSLAGQGHGYTF
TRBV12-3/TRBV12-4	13	CASSPGQLETQYF
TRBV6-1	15	CASSRTSGSSYEQYF
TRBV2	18	CASSPSPTSGLWRNEQFF
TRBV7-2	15	CASSPRGGGPYEQYF
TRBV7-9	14	CASSLDPVPHGYTF
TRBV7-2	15	CASSFPDSSYNEQFF
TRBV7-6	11	CASSLEDEQFF
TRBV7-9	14	CASSLAEGAAAAFF
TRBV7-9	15	CASSHGGQVTGTQYF